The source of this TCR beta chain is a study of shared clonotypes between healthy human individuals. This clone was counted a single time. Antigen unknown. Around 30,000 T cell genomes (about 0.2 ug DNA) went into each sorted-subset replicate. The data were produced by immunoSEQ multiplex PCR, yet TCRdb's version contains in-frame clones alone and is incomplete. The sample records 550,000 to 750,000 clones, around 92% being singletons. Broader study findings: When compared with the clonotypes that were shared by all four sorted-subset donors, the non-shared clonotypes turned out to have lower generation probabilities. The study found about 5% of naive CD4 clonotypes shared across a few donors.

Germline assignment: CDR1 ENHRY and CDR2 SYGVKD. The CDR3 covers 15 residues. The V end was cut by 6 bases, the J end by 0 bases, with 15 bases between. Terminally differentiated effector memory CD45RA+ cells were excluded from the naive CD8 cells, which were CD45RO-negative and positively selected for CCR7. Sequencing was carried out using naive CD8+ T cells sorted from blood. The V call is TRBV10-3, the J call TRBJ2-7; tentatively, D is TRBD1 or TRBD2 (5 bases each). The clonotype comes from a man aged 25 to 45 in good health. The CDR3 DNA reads TGTGCCATCAGAGACTGGGACGGTAGCTCCTACGAGCAGTACTTC. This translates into CAIRDWDGSSYEQYF.